These T cell receptor beta chains were read from a single sample in a study of T-cell memory formation after mild COVID-19. One entry per CDR3 protein results from TCRdb running MiXCR on the 5' RACE reads. The sample has 350,000 to 500,000 distinct CDR3 sequences, more than 15% seen once; the top ten hold approximately 21%. The sample taken for sequencing was PBMCs or a T cell subset sorted from them (not recorded which). Receptors were obtained from a man in his late teens or twenties who had mild COVID-19 (a few samples of this study predate the infection). Cell type and time point are not known. The CDR3 runs from the conserved cysteine through the conserved F or W. A D gene is named only where the DNA matches it firmly. A row's size may be missing; if present it is once, few, many or a size class.

abundance | j_gene | d_gene | v_gene | CDR3nt | CDR3aa
. | TRBJ1-5 | TRBD1 | TRBV15 | TGTGCCACCCACCGCGGGACAGGGGGCGGTCAGCCCCAGCATTTT | CATHRGTGGGQPQHF
few | TRBJ2-7 | . | TRBV7-9 | TGTGCCAGCAGCCATCAGGGCACCTACGAGCAGTACTTC | CASSHQGTYEQYF
few | TRBJ2-5 | . | TRBV3-1 | TGTGCCAGCAGCCAAGAGGGATCAGTAGTGACCCAGTACTTC | CASSQEGSVVTQYF
many | TRBJ2-5 | . | TRBV15 | TGTGCCACCAGCATAAACAGGGATCCACAAGAGACCCAGTACTTC | CATSINRDPQETQYF
few | TRBJ2-5 | TRBD2 | TRBV12-3/TRBV12-4 | TGTGCCAGCAGTTCGGCCGGGGGGTACCAAGAGACCCAGTACTTC | CASSSAGGYQETQYF
. | TRBJ1-1 | TRBD1 | TRBV29-1 | TGCAGCGTCAGCGACAGGGGCACTGAAGCTTTCTTT | CSVSDRGTEAFF
few | TRBJ2-3 | . | TRBV7-2 | TGTGCCAGCAGCCCCGTCAGGCCCGACGGTCCGCAGTATTTT | CASSPVRPDGPQYF
. | TRBJ2-6 | . | TRBV5-1 | TGCGCCAGCAGCTTGGAGGGGGTTGGGGCCAACGTCCTGACTTTC | CASSLEGVGANVLTF
. | TRBJ1-6 | . | TRBV7-9 | TGTGCCAGCAGCAACCTGAATTCACCCCTCCACTTT | CASSNLNSPLHF
. | TRBJ2-1 | . | TRBV7-2 | TGTGCCAGCAGCCGGGACACTTGGAATGAGCAGTTCTTC | CASSRDTWNEQFF
few | TRBJ2-1 | TRBD2 | TRBV7-2 | TGTGCCAGCAGCTTTCTAGCGGGGGGAAATGAGCAGTTCTTC | CASSFLAGGNEQFF
few | TRBJ1-2 | . | TRBV3-1 | TGTGCCAGCAGCCTGACCCCCGGGCAGGCGGGTGGCTACACCTTC | CASSLTPGQAGGYTF
many | TRBJ1-5 | . | TRBV6-2/TRBV6-3 | TGTGCCAGCAGTCAGTCCAGGGACCAGCCCCAGCATTTT | CASSQSRDQPQHF
. | TRBJ1-4 | . | TRBV5-4 | TGTGCCAGCAGCTTGGACAGTCGCGCATTGGGCGAAAAACTGTTTTTT | CASSLDSRALGEKLFF